This T cell receptor beta chain was sequenced for a study of T cell changes during pregnancy in multiple sclerosis. Trimming took off 0 bases at V and 6 bases at J, with 10 bases between the two ends. Germline CDR1 SGHDT, CDR2 YYEEEE. This CDR3 is 14 amino acids long. This table comes from immunoSEQ multiplex PCR, and its TCRdb copy is limited to in-frame clones, with some not included. The sample holds tens of thousands of clones, about 89% seen once. The J gene is TRBJ1-3, the V gene TRBV5-6; a possible D gene is TRBD1 (6 bases). This clonotype was obtained from a female donor in good health, enrolled as a control in a pregnancy study. The sequencing used CD4+ T cells from peripheral blood mononuclear cells, collected in the third trimester of pregnancy. The CDR3 nucleotides are TGTGCCAGCAGCTTGGGACAGGTGGCAAACACCATATATTTT. Protein: CASSLGQVANTIYF.